The 13 T cell receptor beta chains below were found in one sample sequenced in a study of T-cell reconstitution after alpha-beta-depleted transplantation in children. Using unique molecular identifiers, the investigators prepared the TCRbeta library. TCRdb re-called the PCR reads through MiXCR, storing one row per CDR3 protein. The sample has over 550,000 distinct CDR3 sequences; roughly a tenth are singletons. The sequences come from PBMCs from the stem cell graft donor, collected from the stem cell graft. The receptors were gathered from a human donor who donated a stem cell graft to a child with acute myeloid leukemia.

The CDR3 nucleotides read TGTGCCAGCAGTTTCCGATCGGCGGGGTCCCACGAGCAGTACTTC. Protein product: CASSFRSAGSHEQYF. The chain recombines TRBV6-2 or TRBV6-3 with TRBJ2-7; D is possibly TRBD2 (6 bases). Germline CDR1 MNHEY, CDR2 SVGEGT. The CDR3 sequence is 15 residues long. The V end was cut by 4 bases, the J end by 5 bases, with 18 bases between.

This clonotype was seen more than once but under ten times. The chain uses TRBV12-3 or TRBV12-4 and TRBJ1-2; D unresolved. This CDR3 has 14 residues. V was clipped by 2 bases and J by 2 bases, with 9 bases between them. The CDR3 sequence is CASSLRAGNYGYTF. CDR3 bases: TGTGCCAGCAGTTTAAGGGCCGGCAACTATGGCTACACCTTC.

This clonotype was recorded at least ten times. J is TRBJ2-7 and V is TRBV20-1; D uncertain. V was cut by 3 bases and J by 4 bases, with 4 bases left in between. The germline gives CDR1 DFQATT, CDR2 SNEGSKA (reference sequence). This CDR3 contains 10 residues. The CDR3 nucleotides read TGCAGTGCTAGTACGTACGAGCAGTACTTC. Translated, it gives CSASTYEQYF.

This clonotype was found a few times. The V gene is TRBV20-1, the J gene TRBJ2-7; the match to TRBD1 covers 8 bases. Germline CDR1 reads DFQATT; CDR2 reads SNEGSKA (reference sequence). V lost 5 bases, J lost 2 bases, and 11 bases stayed unmatched. The CDR3 consists of 15 residues. The CDR3 reads CSAGDSTGEAYEQYF. CDR3 nucleotide sequence: TGCAGTGCTGGGGACTCGACAGGGGAAGCCTACGAGCAGTACTTC.

This clonotype was observed many times. V and J are TRBV12-3 or TRBV12-4 and TRBJ1-2; D uncertain. The CDR3 covers 14 residues. V was trimmed by 3 bases and J by 1 base, leaving 9 bases between them. For the CDR3, the DNA is TGTGCCAGCAGTTTTTTCGGCCATAACTATGGCTACACCTTC. Translation: CASSFFGHNYGYTF.

This clonotype was seen only a few times. The DNA of the CDR3 is TGCAGTGCTGAAAGCGGGAGAGCAAATGAGCAGTTCTTC. As protein: CSAESGRANEQFF. V is TRBV20-1 and J is TRBJ2-1, with TRBD2 identical over 8 bases. V trimming: 5 bases; J trimming: 7 bases; junction bases outside the gene matches: 7. The CDR3 is 13 amino acids. Germline V gene lookup returns CDR1 DFQATT and CDR2 SNEGSKA (reference sequence).

In its sample, this clonotype was seen a few times. A read error may account for a junction end that differs from germline. The rearrangement joins TRBV20-1 to TRBJ1-4, with D unresolved. The CDR3 spans 18 residues. Germline lookup yields CDR1 DFQATT and CDR2 SNEGSKA (reference sequence). The CDR3: CSATDPLNRQLTYEKLFF. The CDR3 DNA reads as TGCAGTGCTACAGATCCTTTGAACCGCCAATTAACTTATGAAAAACTGTTTTTT.

This rearrangement joins TRBV5-1 to TRBJ2-5, with 13 nucleotides matching TRBD2. The length of the CDR3 is 14 residues. The germline CDR1 and CDR2 sequences are SGHRS and YFSETQ. Trimming cost V 3 bases and J 8 bases; bases outside gene matches: 4. CDR3 loop: CASSSGTSGTTQYF. In DNA, the CDR3 is TGCGCCAGCAGCTCCGGGACTAGCGGGACCACCCAGTACTTC.

This clonotype was seen a few times. This chain uses TRBV12-3 or TRBV12-4 with TRBJ2-3; TRBD1 matches at 8 bases. V trimming: 6 bases; J trimming: 1 base; junction bases outside the gene matches: 3. The CDR3 length is 14 residues. The CDR3 nucleotides are TGTGCCAGCAGACGGACAGGGCGCACAGATACGCAGTATTTT. Amino acids: CASRRTGRTDTQYF.

This clonotype appeared many times. This chain joins TRBV6-2 or TRBV6-3 and TRBJ2-3; 12 bases are a match to TRBD2. CDR1 MNHEY and CDR2 SVGEGT come from the germline V gene. This CDR3 has 15 amino acids. V trimming: 4 bases; J trimming: 13 bases; junction bases outside the gene matches: 12. In DNA form, the CDR3 reads TGTGCCAGCAGTTCCCGAGGACTAGCGGGACGTACAGAGTATTTT. Its protein product is CASSSRGLAGRTEYF.

This clonotype was detected a few times. The chain uses TRBV9 and TRBJ2-1; 8 bases fit TRBD2. V shed 0 bases and J 7 bases; nucleotides not matched to a gene: 9. The CDR3 is 16 residues long. CDR1 SGDLS and CDR2 YYNGEE come from the germline V gene. As DNA, the CDR3 is TGTGCCAGCAGCGTAGCTCCGGGAGGGCCGGTGAATGAGCAGTTCTTC. This codes for CASSVAPGGPVNEQFF. The full variable domain, its missing parts supplied by reference TRBV9 and TRBJ2-1, is DSGVTQTPKHLITATGQRVTLRCSPRSGDLSVYWYQQSLDQGLQFLIQYYNGEERAKGNILERFSAQQFPDLHSELNLSSLELGDSALYFCASSVAPGGPVNEQFFGPGTRLTVL.

This clonotype was observed a few times. The genes are TRBV18 and TRBJ2-1; 8 positions agree with TRBD2. Germline CDR1 and CDR2: KGHSH and LQKENI. Trimming cost V 3 bases and J 5 bases; bases outside gene matches: 6. The CDR3 runs to 15 residues. Here the CDR3 DNA reads TGTGCCAGCTCACCGGGACTAGGGGGTAACAATGAGCAGTTCTTC. Translated, it gives CASSPGLGGNNEQFF.

This clonotype was seen more than once but under ten times. The chain recombines TRBV5-1 with TRBJ2-5; no clear D gene. The CDR3 is 14 amino acids. With 2 bases removed from V and 1 base from J, the gap between germline ends came to 9 bases. The germline CDR1 and CDR2 sequences are SGHRS and YFSETQ. The CDR3 region has the DNA TGCGCCAGCAGCTTCGGCCGGCTCCAAGAGACCCAGTACTTC. Protein sequence: CASSFGRLQETQYF. The entire variable domain, with the rest obtained from reference TRBV5-1 and TRBJ2-5, is as follows: KAGVTQTPRYLIKTRGQQVTLSCSPISGHRSVSWYQQTPGQGLQFLFEYFSETQRNKGNFPGRFSGRQFSNSRSEMNVSTLELGDSALYLCASSFGRLQETQYFGPGTRLLVL.